What follows are 32 T cell receptor beta chains derived from one specimen sequenced in a study of T-cell reconstitution after alpha-beta-depleted transplantation in children listed by TCRdb under 2016. Libraries were constructed by PCR. The listed sequencing device is Illumina HiSeq 2500. Molecular barcoding was employed in the preparation of TCR libraries, with unique molecular identifiers being used to normalize TCRbeta repertoire quantification. TCRdb trimmed the raw reads at Q25, called clones with MiXCR and kept productive beta chains. Rows with a matching CDR3 protein are joined into one entry that keeps the most common DNA and genes. In this sample the table shows over 200,000 distinct CDR3 sequences, about 11% of which occur a single time. Jointly, the top ten make up approximately 28% of the sample. The sample's treatment or condition label, decoded: allogeneic hematopoietic cell transplantation with graft depleted of TCRalphabeta T cells and CD19 B cells.

This specimen was PBMCs, taken before TCRalphabeta/CD19-depleted stem cell transplant. Receptors originate from a child less than two years old with acute myeloid leukemia, due to receive a stem cell transplant.

This clonotype came up many times. V is TRBV19 and J is TRBJ2-3; 8 bases agree with TRBD1. V shed 6 bases and J 2 bases; nucleotides not matched to a gene: 7. The germline CDR1 and CDR2 sequences are LNHDA and SQIVND (reference sequence). This CDR3 contains 15 residues. CDR3 sequence: CASSTGGFFTDTQYF. The CDR3 DNA reads as TGTGCCAGTAGCACAGGGGGTTTTTTCACAGATACGCAGTATTTT.

This clonotype was counted at least ten times. The chain couples TRBV12-3 or TRBV12-4 to TRBJ2-4; TRBD1 or TRBD2 may be the D gene (5 bases each). Trimming removed 5 bases at V and 8 bases at J, with 13 bases between. There are 13 residues in the CDR3. CDR3 coding DNA: TGTGCCAGCAGTCTTCAACAGGAGGACATTCAGTACTTC. Translation gives CASSLQQEDIQYF.

This clonotype was seen ten or more times. The rearrangement uses TRBV19 and TRBJ2-2; D might be TRBD1 (6 bases). V dropped 4 bases and J dropped 6 bases, with 15 bases sitting between them. Per germline, CDR1 LNHDA and CDR2 SQIVND (reference sequence). CDR3 length equals 15 residues. CDR3 DNA sequence: TGTGCCAGTAGTAAAACAGGGAATTGGGCCGGGGAGCTGTTTTTT. Translation gives CASSKTGNWAGELFF.

This clonotype was seen ten or more times. The rearrangement uses TRBV20-1 and TRBJ2-3; D may correspond to TRBD1 or TRBD2 (5 bases each). In germline, CDR1 is DFQATT, CDR2 SNEGSKA (reference sequence). The CDR3 has 14 amino acids. Trimming cost V 7 bases and J 2 bases, with 16 bases left between them. Written as DNA, the CDR3 is TGCAGTGTTTCGGGACGGCCGAACACAGATACGCAGTATTTT. This translates into CSVSGRPNTDTQYF.

For this clonotype: At one boundary the junction diverges from the germline segment, which might be a read error. The rearrangement uses TRBV12-3 or TRBV12-4 and TRBJ2-2; unclear D gene. This CDR3 is 15 amino acids long. The CDR3 spells CVSSFRPKICGELFF. The DNA of the CDR3 is TGTGTCAGCAGTTTCCGGCCGAAAATTTGCGGGGAGCTGTTTTTT.

There are many counts of this clonotype. The rearrangement joins TRBV6-5 to TRBJ1-2; possible D gene TRBD1, 5 bases. The CDR3 runs to 14 residues. V dropped 0 bases and J dropped 8 bases, with 13 bases sitting between them. Germline V lookup: CDR1 MNHEY, CDR2 SVGAGI. CDR3 residues: CASSYSNGAEGYTF. As DNA, the CDR3 is TGTGCCAGCAGTTACTCGAATGGGGCCGAGGGCTACACCTTC.

This clonotype was observed at least ten times. This chain joins TRBV2 and TRBJ2-5; 7 bases align to TRBD2. This CDR3 contains 17 residues. V was clipped by 2 bases and J by 5 bases; unmatched bases: 14. Germline V gene data show CDR1 as SNHLY and CDR2 as FYNNEI. The CDR3 DNA follows: TGTGCCAGCAGTGAATCGGTGACTAGCCTGAACTGGGAGACCCAGTACTTC. This codes for CASSESVTSLNWETQYF.

This clonotype was observed at least ten times. The J gene is TRBJ2-1, the V gene TRBV29-1; 12 positions agree with TRBD2. The germline CDR1 and CDR2 sequences are SQVTM and ANQGSEA. This CDR3 is 15 amino acids long. V dropped 6 bases and J dropped 5; count of bases not matched to a gene: 8. For the CDR3, the DNA is TGCAGCGTGGCCTACCGACTAGCGGGAGACAATGAGCAGTTCTTC. Encoded protein: CSVAYRLAGDNEQFF.

This clonotype has just a few counts. In nucleotides, the CDR3 is TGTGCCAGCAGCTTAGCTAGCGGGAGGGCCTACAATGAGCAGTTCTTC. This gives the protein CASSLASGRAYNEQFF. The V and J genes are TRBV7-2 and TRBJ2-1, with 11 positions matching TRBD2. This CDR3 has 16 amino acids. V was pared by 0 bases and J by 2 bases, with 0 bases of the junction left unmatched. Germline V lookup: CDR1 SGHTA, CDR2 FQGNSA. The full variable domain, with the rest looked up from reference TRBV7-2 and TRBJ2-1, is GAGVSQSPSNKVTEKGKDVELRCDPISGHTALYWYRQSLGQGLEFLIYFQGNSAPDKSGLPSDRFSAERTGGSVSTLTIQRTQQEDSAVYLCASSLASGRAYNEQFFGPGTRLTVL.

V usage is TRBV12-3 or TRBV12-4 and J usage is TRBJ1-3; 9 positions agree with TRBD1. V shed 6 bases, J shed 4 bases, and the junction held 7 bases outside the gene matches. CDR3 length: 15 residues. The CDR3 spells CASSRNRGPGNTIYF. The CDR3 nucleotides are TGTGCCAGCAGCCGTAACAGGGGGCCCGGAAACACCATATATTTT.

This clonotype was detected many times. J is TRBJ2-1 and V is TRBV7-2; 11 bases map to TRBD2. The CDR3 runs to 18 residues. Germline V lookup: CDR1 SGHTA, CDR2 FQGNSA. The trim removed 5 bases at V and 4 bases at J, leaving 13 bases unmatched. CDR3: CASSPGSSGTSGYNEQFF. The CDR3 bases are TGTGCCAGCAGCCCCGGGTCGTCCGGGACTAGCGGATACAATGAGCAGTTCTTC. Full variable domain (remainder filled in from reference TRBV7-2 and TRBJ2-1): GAGVSQSPSNKVTEKGKDVELRCDPISGHTALYWYRQSLGQGLEFLIYFQGNSAPDKSGLPSDRFSAERTGGSVSTLTIQRTQQEDSAVYLCASSPGSSGTSGYNEQFFGPGTRLTVL.

The chain links TRBV29-1 to TRBJ2-7; no definite D call. Germline-derived CDR1 and CDR2 are SQVTM and ANQGSEA. V shed 7 bases and J shed 5 bases, with 15 bases lying between them. The CDR3 covers 12 residues. The CDR3 here is CSAEDSGHEQYF. CDR3 bases: TGCAGCGCGGAAGATTCTGGCCACGAGCAGTACTTC.

This clonotype has at least ten counts. J is TRBJ1-1 and V is TRBV12-3 or TRBV12-4; D gene ambiguous. Deletions cut 4 bases from V and 1 base from J, with 4 bases between. The CDR3 runs 12 residues. Here the CDR3 reads CASSWANTEAFF. The CDR3 nucleotides are TGTGCCAGCAGTTGGGCGAACACTGAAGCTTTCTTT.

The chain links TRBV6-2 or TRBV6-3 to TRBJ2-2; D unresolved. Trimming took off 5 bases at V and 3 bases at J, with 10 bases between the two ends. CDR1 MNHEY and CDR2 SVGEGT come from the germline V gene. This CDR3 comprises 14 residues. CDR3 in DNA: TGTGCCAGCAGTCGCCCATTCTACACCGGGGAGCTGTTTTTT. Its protein product is CASSRPFYTGELFF.

In regard to this clonotype: A much larger clonotype is one base distant, so this may be a read error. The chain carries TRBV20-1 and TRBJ2-1; 8 bases fit TRBD2. Trimming at V came to 6 bases and at J to 7 bases, leaving 14 bases not matched to a gene. Germline V gene lookup returns CDR1 DFQATT and CDR2 SNEGSKA (reference sequence). The CDR3 loop spans 15 amino acids. The CDR3 loop is CSARTSRRAPNEQFF. In DNA, the CDR3 is TGCAGTGCGAGGACTAGCAGGAGGGCCCCAAATGAGCAGTTCTTC.

This clonotype was counted ten times or more. The V call is TRBV28, the J call TRBJ2-4; the D gene is possibly TRBD2 (5 bases). Trimming removed 5 bases from V and 3 bases from J, with 11 bases in between. CDR3 size: 14 residues. Germline loops: CDR1 MDHEN, CDR2 SYDVKM. This chain's CDR3 is CASSSSVVKNIQYF. The CDR3 region has the DNA TGTGCCAGCAGTAGTAGCGTAGTCAAAAACATTCAGTACTTC.

The chain's CDR3 is CASSLQGARLQAEQYF. Written as DNA, the CDR3 is TGTGCCAGCAGCTTACAGGGGGCGCGGCTCCAGGCCGAGCAGTACTTC. This chain links TRBV11-2 with TRBJ2-7; 8 bases map to TRBD1. The germline gives CDR1 SGHAT, CDR2 FQNNGV. V gave up 2 bases and J gave up 6 bases; unmatched junction bases: 12. CDR3 length equals 16 residues.

With regard to this clonotype: It may be a read error: a sequence one base away is much more abundant. Without the conserved terminal phenylalanine or tryptophan, this CDR3 likely stems from a read error. The CDR3 DNA sequence: TGCGCCAGCAGGGGGACAGGGGGTCTCGAGCAGTACTTA. It codes for CASRGTGGLEQYL. The chain recombines TRBV5-1 with TRBJ2-7; TRBD1 aligns across 11 bases. The germline V gene has CDR1 SGHRS and CDR2 YFSETQ. After removal of 5 bases from V and 6 bases from J, the junction contained 4 bases not matched to a gene. The CDR3 extends over 13 amino acids.

This clonotype was detected ten times or more. The chain is built from TRBV5-1 and TRBJ2-7; unclear D gene. Germline CDR1 SGHRS, CDR2 YFSETQ. The V end lost 4 bases, the J end lost 0 bases, and 8 bases lay between the germline ends. This CDR3 spans 13 amino acids. CDR3: CASSVDNSYEQYF. The CDR3 nucleotides read TGCGCCAGCAGCGTAGACAACTCCTACGAGCAGTACTTC. Combining the CDR3 with reference TRBV5-1 and TRBJ2-7 gives the whole variable domain KAGVTQTPRYLIKTRGQQVTLSCSPISGHRSVSWYQQTPGQGLQFLFEYFSETQRNKGNFPGRFSGRQFSNSRSEMNVSTLELGDSALYLCASSVDNSYEQYFGPGTRLTVT.

The sample holds many counts of this clonotype. V usage is TRBV5-1 and J usage is TRBJ2-2; 9 positions agree with TRBD1. The CDR3 has 15 amino acids. J was trimmed by 0 bases and V by 4 bases; bases with no gene match: 1. Germline CDR1 reads SGHRS; CDR2 reads YFSETQ. This chain's CDR3 is CASSRTGANTGELFF. CDR3 nucleotides: TGCGCCAGCAGCAGGACAGGGGCGAACACCGGGGAGCTGTTTTTT.

The J gene is TRBJ1-1, the V gene TRBV3-1; possible D gene TRBD1, 5 bases. With 1 base removed from V and 5 bases from J, the gap between germline ends came to 11 bases. CDR3 length: 14 amino acids. Per germline, CDR1 LGHDT and CDR2 YNNKEL (reference sequence). The CDR3, as DNA: TGTGCCAGCAGCCAAGGTGCGGGGCGGACTGAAGCTTTCTTT. It is translated as CASSQGAGRTEAFF.

At least ten counts were recorded for this clonotype. The J gene is TRBJ1-1, the V gene TRBV10-2, with D maybe TRBD1 (5 bases). Germline V gene lookup returns CDR1 WSHSY and CDR2 SAAADI. The CDR3 spans 14 residues. The ends were cut back, 7 bases at V and 0 bases at J, with 12 bases in the middle. CDR3 amino acids: CASTKTDMNTEAFF. In nucleotides, the CDR3 is TGCGCCAGCACCAAGACAGACATGAACACTGAAGCTTTCTTT.

This clonotype was seen many times. The chain links TRBV27 to TRBJ1-2; 9 bases map to TRBD1. V lost 5 bases, J lost 7 bases, and 8 bases stayed unmatched. The CDR3 has 14 amino acids. CDR1 and CDR2 from the germline V gene are MNHEY and SMNVEV (reference sequence). This CDR3 reads CASSPNRGQGGYTF. CDR3 nucleotides: TGTGCCAGCAGTCCGAACAGGGGGCAGGGTGGCTACACCTTC.

At least ten counts were recorded for this clonotype. CDR3 coding DNA: TGCAGTGCTACCTCCGGGACAGGGACCAATGAGCAGTTCTTC. The encoded protein is CSATSGTGTNEQFF. The chain uses TRBV20-1 and TRBJ2-1; TRBD1 matches 9 bases. The CDR3 contains 14 residues. V lost 4 bases and J lost 6; bases outside the gene matches: 7. Per germline, CDR1 DFQATT and CDR2 SNEGSKA (reference sequence).

This clonotype came up many times. This sequence joins TRBV11-3 and TRBJ2-2; 10 bases fit TRBD2. Trimming took 1 base from V and 5 from J; bases not matched to a gene: 10. This CDR3 is built from 18 residues. CDR1 is SGHNT and CDR2 is YENEEA in the germline V gene. CDR3 loop: CASSLVSASGRGTGELFF. CDR3 DNA: TGTGCCAGCAGCTTAGTTTCGGCGAGCGGGAGGGGAACCGGGGAGCTGTTTTTT.

In its sample, this clonotype was seen a few times. A junction boundary mismatches the germline segment, possibly from a read error. The V call is TRBV7-7, the J call TRBJ2-2; 9 bases map to TRBD2. CDR1 is SSHAT and CDR2 is FNYEAQ in the germline V gene (reference sequence). The CDR3 contains 15 residues. The CDR3 DNA reads as TGTGCTAGCAGGCCCGCGGGGGGGTCCACCGGGGAGCTGTTTTTT. Translated: CASRPAGGSTGELFF. The variable domain in full, with the rest retrieved from reference TRBV7-7 and TRBJ2-2, is GAGVSQSPRYKVTKRGQDVTLRCDPISSHATLYWYQQALGQGPEFLTYFNYEAQPDKSGLPSDRFSAERPEGSISTLTIQRTEQRDSAMYRCASRPAGGSTGELFFGEGSRLTVL.

This clonotype was seen at least ten times. The genes are TRBV4-2 and TRBJ2-4, with D unclear. The CDR3 totals 16 residues. V lost 0 bases and J lost 0, with 9 bases in between. Germline lookup yields CDR1 LGHNA and CDR2 YNFKEQ. CDR3 in amino acids: CASSQEVSIAKNIQYF. The CDR3 nucleotides read TGTGCCAGCAGCCAAGAAGTATCAATAGCCAAAAACATTCAGTACTTC.

This clonotype was observed many times. V gene TRBV7-2 combines with J gene TRBJ1-6; weak D call: TRBD1 (5 bases). Germline-derived CDR1 and CDR2 are SGHTA and FQGNSA. The CDR3 consists of 15 residues. V lost 1 base and J lost 7, with 11 bases in between. This chain's CDR3 is CASSLVPSGNSPLHF. For the CDR3, the DNA is TGTGCCAGCAGCTTAGTGCCGTCAGGGAATTCACCCCTCCACTTT.

This clonotype was detected many times. This sequence joins TRBV5-1 and TRBJ2-5; D not certain. Germline V CDR1 and CDR2: SGHRS, YFSETQ. The CDR3 has 14 amino acids. V gave up 0 bases and J gave up 0 bases, with 6 bases separating them. This CDR3 reads CASSLVRYQETQYF. The CDR3 bases are TGCGCCAGCAGCTTGGTTCGGTACCAAGAGACCCAGTACTTC.

This clonotype has ten or more counts. The chain has TRBV20-1 and TRBJ2-2, with D unresolved. CDR1 is DFQATT, CDR2 SNEGSKA, per germline (reference sequence). The ends were cut back, 0 bases at V and 7 bases at J, with 12 bases in the middle. The CDR3 is 14 residues long. This CDR3 is CSARDVTTVGELFF. For the CDR3, the DNA is TGCAGTGCTAGAGATGTTACTACAGTCGGGGAGCTGTTTTTT.

In this sample, this clonotype turned up many times. This chain joins TRBV29-1 and TRBJ2-1; TRBD1 matches 7 bases. The CDR3 has 15 amino acids. Per the germline V gene, CDR1 is SQVTM and CDR2 is ANQGSEA. J gave up 6 bases and V 1 base, and 9 bases lay outside the gene matches. The CDR3 coding sequence is TGCAGCGTTGAAGTTCGGGACAGCCTTCTCAATGAGCAGTTCTTC. Protein product: CSVEVRDSLLNEQFF.

Ten or more counts support this clonotype. V and J are TRBV5-5 and TRBJ2-1, with D possibly being TRBD1 or TRBD2 (5 bases each). The germline V gene encodes CDR1 SGHKS and CDR2 YYEKEE (reference sequence). The CDR3 runs 16 residues. The V end lost 1 base, the J end lost 2 bases, and 13 bases lay between the germline ends. The chain's CDR3 is CASSLFEGSPYNEQFF. The CDR3 bases are TGTGCCAGCAGCTTGTTCGAGGGGAGCCCCTACAATGAGCAGTTCTTC.